These 10 T cell receptor beta chains were sequenced from one sample in a study of TIL therapy for anti-PD-1-resistant metastatic lung cancer. Regarding time point: pre-treatment sample, taken before nivolumab and TIL therapy. The immunoSEQ assay was v3. Here immunoSEQ multiplex PCR was the method, and the copy in TCRdb shows in-frame clones only, minus some. Among 25,000 to 35,000 clones, roughly 69% were seen once, and the ten largest hold under 3.5%. The sequences come from blood, collected at baseline. All receptors come from a woman aged 25-85 years with non-small cell lung cancer.

The J gene is TRBJ1-1, the V gene TRBV5-1; tentative D call: TRBD1 (6 bases). Germline CDR1 SGHRS, CDR2 YFSETQ. The CDR3 contains 16 residues. Trimming stripped 1 base from V and 4 bases from J, with 17 bases between. The CDR3 DNA is TGCGCCAGCAGCTTGACAGGGCTAGTAGGGGGCACTGAAGCTTTCTTT. Translating it yields CASSLTGLVGGTEAFF.

This chain joins TRBV15 and TRBJ2-1; no definite D call. Trimming stripped 1 base from V and 3 bases from J, with 13 bases between. This CDR3 has 16 residues. Germline V lookup: CDR1 LNHNV, CDR2 YYDKDF (reference sequence). CDR3 amino acids: CATSRVGRSGYNEQFF. CDR3 DNA: TGTGCCACCAGCAGAGTGGGTCGGTCGGGCTACAATGAGCAGTTCTTC.

The chain joins TRBV4-1 to TRBJ2-3; 10 bases fit TRBD2. This CDR3 has 18 amino acids. Losses at the gene ends were 1 base for V and 4 bases for J; bases not matched to a gene: 11. CDR1 is MGHRA, CDR2 YSYEKL, per germline. The DNA of the CDR3 is TGCGCCAGCAGCCAAGTAGACATGGGACTAGCGAGACCAGATACGCAGTATTTT. Its translation is CASSQVDMGLARPDTQYF.

The genes are TRBV6-1 and TRBJ1-2; D is unresolved. V was pared by 4 bases and J by 8 bases, with 11 bases between. Germline-derived CDR1 and CDR2 are MNHNS and SASEGT. The CDR3 is 12 residues long. The chain's CDR3 is CASSVGSFGYTF. In nucleotides, the CDR3 is TGTGCCAGCAGTGTAGGATCGTTCGGCTACACCTTC.

This chain joins TRBV27 and TRBJ2-7; D is perhaps TRBD1 (6 bases). The V gene's germline CDR1 is MNHEY and CDR2 SMNVEV (reference sequence). Trimming left V 1 base short and J 3 bases short, with 16 bases between. The CDR3 length is 16 residues. For the CDR3, the DNA is TGTGCCAGCAGTTTATTCCCTTCAGGGGAGATCTACGAGCAGTACTTC. Protein product: CASSLFPSGEIYEQYF.

J is TRBJ1-1 and V is TRBV9; D is unresolved. CDR1 SGDLS and CDR2 YYNGEE come from the germline V gene. The CDR3 spans 14 residues. Between the trimmed V and J ends, which lost 0 bases and 1 base, there was a span of 7 bases. This chain's CDR3 is CASSVAVRNTEAFF. The CDR3 nucleotides are TGTGCCAGCAGCGTAGCTGTCAGGAACACTGAAGCTTTCTTT.

This clone showed up just a few times. The chain is built from TRBV19 and TRBJ1-1, with D unclear. There are 13 residues in the CDR3. CDR1 LNHDA and CDR2 SQIVND come from the germline V gene (reference sequence). V was trimmed by 4 bases and J by 1 base, leaving 7 bases between them. CDR3 protein: CASSKWGNTEAFF. In DNA, the CDR3 is TGTGCCAGTAGTAAGTGGGGGAACACTGAAGCTTTCTTT.

The V gene is TRBV11-2, the J gene TRBJ1-2; a weak D match, TRBD1 (5 bases). V was pared by 5 bases and J by 5 bases, with 15 bases between. The CDR3 extends over 14 amino acids. CDR1 is SGHAT, CDR2 FQNNGV, per germline. CDR3: CASSGQRAGYGYTF. The CDR3 DNA sequence: TGTGCCAGCAGCGGTCAGCGGGCAGGGTATGGCTACACCTTC.

This clone was picked up a small number of times. The chain is built from TRBV30 and TRBJ1-2; TRBD1 is a possible D gene (5 bases). Germline CDR1 reads GTSNPN; CDR2 reads SVGIG (reference sequence). The CDR3 is made up of 12 amino acids. Trimming took off 7 bases at V and 4 bases at J, with 13 bases between the two ends. The DNA of the CDR3 is TGTGCCTTACGGCAGGGCAGCTATGGCTACACCTTC. Its protein product is CALRQGSYGYTF.

V and J are TRBV5-4 and TRBJ2-2; 9 positions agree with TRBD1. The CDR3 loop spans 16 amino acids. Germline CDR1 and CDR2: SGHNT and YYREEE (reference sequence). J gave up 0 bases and V 0 bases, and 0 bases lay outside the gene matches. For the CDR3, the DNA is TGTGCCAGCAGCTTGGGGGACAGGGCGAACACCGGGGAGCTGTTTTTT. Translation: CASSLGDRANTGELFF.